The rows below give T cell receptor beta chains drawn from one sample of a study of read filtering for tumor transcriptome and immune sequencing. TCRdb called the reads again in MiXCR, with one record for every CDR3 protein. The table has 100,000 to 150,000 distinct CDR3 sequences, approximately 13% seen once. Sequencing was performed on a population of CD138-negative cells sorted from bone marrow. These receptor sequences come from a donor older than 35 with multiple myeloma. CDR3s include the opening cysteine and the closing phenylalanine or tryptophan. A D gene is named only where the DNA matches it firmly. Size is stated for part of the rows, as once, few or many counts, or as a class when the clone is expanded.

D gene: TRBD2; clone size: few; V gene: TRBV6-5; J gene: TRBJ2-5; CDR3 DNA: TGTGCCAGCAGTTACTTGTCTAGCGGGAGGGTTGGAGAGACCCAGTACTTC; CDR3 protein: CASSYLSSGRVGETQYF
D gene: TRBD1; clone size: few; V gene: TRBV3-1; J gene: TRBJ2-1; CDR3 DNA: TGTGCCAGCAGCCAAGGGCGGGACAGGGGGCGAACCTACAATGAGCAGTTCTTC; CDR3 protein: CASSQGRDRGRTYNEQFF
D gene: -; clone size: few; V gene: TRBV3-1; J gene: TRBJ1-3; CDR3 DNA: TGTGCCAGCAGCCCTCGGGACCGCGCTGGAAACACCATATATTTT; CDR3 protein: CASSPRDRAGNTIYF
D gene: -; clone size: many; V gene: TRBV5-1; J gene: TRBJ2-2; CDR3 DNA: TGCGCCAGCAGCTTTCAAACCGGGGAGCTGTTTTTT; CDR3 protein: CASSFQTGELFF
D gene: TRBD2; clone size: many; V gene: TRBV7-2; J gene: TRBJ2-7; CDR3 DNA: TGTGCCAGCAGCCCCCTACCTGGACTAGCGGCCTACGAGCAGTACTTC; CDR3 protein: CASSPLPGLAAYEQYF
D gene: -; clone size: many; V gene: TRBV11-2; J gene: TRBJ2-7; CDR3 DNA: TGTGCCAGCAGCTCCCAGGACGGCTACGAGCAGTACTTC; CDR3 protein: CASSSQDGYEQYF
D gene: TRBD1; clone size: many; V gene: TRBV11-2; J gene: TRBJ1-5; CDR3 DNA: TGTGCCAGCAGCTTACGGACAGGGGGCAATCAGCCCCAGCATTTT; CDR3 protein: CASSLRTGGNQPQHF
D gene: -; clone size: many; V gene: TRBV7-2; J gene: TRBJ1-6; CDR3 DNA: TGTGCCAGCAGCCCGGACACAAGATTGCCCCTCCACTTT; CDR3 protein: CASSPDTRLPLHF
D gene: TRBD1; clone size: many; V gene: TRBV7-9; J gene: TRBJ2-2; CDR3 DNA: TGTGCCAGCAGCTTGGACAGGGGATTCCCCGGGGAGCTGTTTTTT; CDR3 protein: CASSLDRGFPGELFF
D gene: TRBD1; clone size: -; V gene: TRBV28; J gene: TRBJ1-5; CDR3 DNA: TGTGCCAGCAGACCGGGACAGCCTAATCAGCCCCAGCATTTT; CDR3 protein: CASRPGQPNQPQHF
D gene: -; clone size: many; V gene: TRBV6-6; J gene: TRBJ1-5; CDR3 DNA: TGTGCCAGCAGGGAGACAGGAAACAATCAGCCCCAGCATTTT; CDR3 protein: CASRETGNNQPQHF
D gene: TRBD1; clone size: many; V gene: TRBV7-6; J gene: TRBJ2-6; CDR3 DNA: TGTGCCAGCAGCTTAGAGGACAGGGGGCGCTTTACTGGGGCCAACGTCCTGACTTTC; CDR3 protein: CASSLEDRGRFTGANVLTF